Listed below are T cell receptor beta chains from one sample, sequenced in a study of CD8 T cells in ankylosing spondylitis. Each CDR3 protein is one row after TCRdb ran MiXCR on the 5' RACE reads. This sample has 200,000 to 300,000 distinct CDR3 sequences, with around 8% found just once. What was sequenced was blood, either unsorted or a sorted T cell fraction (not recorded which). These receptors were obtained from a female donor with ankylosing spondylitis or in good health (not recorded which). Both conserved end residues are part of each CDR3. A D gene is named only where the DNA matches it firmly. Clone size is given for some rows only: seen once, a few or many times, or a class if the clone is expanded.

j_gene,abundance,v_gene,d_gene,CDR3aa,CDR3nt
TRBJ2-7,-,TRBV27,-,CASSLWDGYYEQYF,TGTGCCAGCAGTTTATGGGATGGGTACTACGAGCAGTACTTC
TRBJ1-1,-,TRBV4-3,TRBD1,CASSQDSAGGFEAFF,TGCGCCAGCAGCCAAGATTCGGCAGGGGGCTTTGAAGCTTTCTTT
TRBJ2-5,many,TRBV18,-,CASSREEDVETQYF,TGTGCCAGCTCACGGGAGGAAGATGTGGAGACCCAGTACTTC
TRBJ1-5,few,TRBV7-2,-,CASSTSRGYNQPQHF,TGTGCCAGCAGCACCAGTAGGGGGTACAATCAGCCCCAGCATTTT
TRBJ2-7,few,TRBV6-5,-,CASSYYGHNYEQYF,TGTGCCAGCAGTTACTACGGACATAACTACGAGCAGTACTTC
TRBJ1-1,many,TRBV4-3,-,CASSQEGGTEAFF,TGCGCCAGCAGCCAAGAAGGGGGCACTGAAGCTTTCTTT
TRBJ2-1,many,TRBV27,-,CASSPPTRVNEQFF,TGTGCCAGCAGTCCCCCGACTAGAGTCAATGAGCAGTTCTTC
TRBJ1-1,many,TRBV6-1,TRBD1,CATKTGARPDDF,TGTGCCACCAAGACAGGGGCCCGACCCGACGACTTT
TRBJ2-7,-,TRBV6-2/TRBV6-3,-,CASSSIDLPSYEQYF,TGTGCCAGCAGTTCCATCGACCTGCCCTCCTACGAGCAGTACTTC
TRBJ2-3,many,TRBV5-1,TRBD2,CASRPGTSAGGTQYF,TGCGCCAGCAGACCCGGGACTAGCGCCGGGGGTACGCAGTATTTT
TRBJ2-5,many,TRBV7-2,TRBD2,CASSKGLARETQYF,TGTGCCAGCAGCAAAGGACTAGCGAGAGAGACCCAGTACTTC
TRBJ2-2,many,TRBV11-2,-,CASSLNTHTGELFF,TGTGCCAGCAGCTTGAATACCCACACCGGGGAGCTGTTTTTT